The 4 T cell receptor beta chains below were found in one sample sequenced in a study of blood T cells in healthy people across ages. Combining a sample-barcoded 5' primer with a J-beta primer mix, a second PCR ran for 7 to 11 cycles. TCRdb reanalysed the 5' RACE reads using MiXCR and keeps one entry per CDR3 protein. In the table there are roughly 900,000 distinct CDR3 sequences, around 28% of which are singletons. Material for sequencing was blood. Source of these receptors: a woman of 80 years or more in good health.

This clonotype came up many times. The chain employs TRBV12-3 or TRBV12-4 and TRBJ1-6, with 9 nucleotides matching TRBD1. V gave up 6 bases and J gave up 9 bases; unmatched junction bases: 6. CDR3 size: 14 residues. CDR3 residues: CASRRGQGTSPLHF. The CDR3 DNA follows: TGTGCCAGCAGGCGTGGACAGGGGACTTCACCCCTCCACTTT.

The sample holds a few counts of this clonotype. This chain connects TRBV20-1 to TRBJ1-2; TRBD1 might be the D (5 bases). The CDR3 is 15 residues long. V was clipped by 6 bases and J by 0 bases, with 17 bases between them. Per germline, CDR1 DFQATT and CDR2 SNEGSKA (reference sequence). The chain's CDR3 is CSASTQGVPNYGYTF. The CDR3 region has the DNA TGCAGTGCCTCAACTCAGGGTGTCCCTAACTATGGCTACACCTTC.

The gene calls are TRBV20-1 and TRBJ2-3, with 9 bases lining up with TRBD2. The CDR3 extends over 15 amino acids. Germline assignment: CDR1 DFQATT and CDR2 SNEGSKA (reference sequence). V shed 5 bases, J shed 2 bases, and the junction held 8 bases outside the gene matches. The CDR3 DNA is TGCAGTGCTCATAGCGGGGGCCGATTCACAGATACGCAGTATTTT. Its protein product is CSAHSGGRFTDTQYF.

A remark on this clonotype: This sequence may be a read error, since a much larger clone differs from it by one base. The chain carries TRBV7-8 and TRBJ2-5; 9 positions agree with TRBD2. The CDR3 length is 16 residues. Germline assignment: CDR1 SGHVS and CDR2 FQNEAQ. CDR3 amino acids: CTSSSHAGGQKETQYF. The CDR3 DNA sequence: TGTACCAGCAGCTCCCACGCGGGGGGGCAGAAAGAGACCCAGTACTTC.